The 23 T cell receptor beta chains below were found in one sample sequenced in a study of CD8+ T cells in alopecia areata. As the sequencing template, cDNA was produced by extracting RNA and reverse transcribing it. Produced via immunoSEQ multiplex PCR; TCRdb's table is partial and in-frame only. The sample has under 300,000 clones, less than 80% seen once; the top ten hold around 1.2%. Here the sequenced sample was CD4+ T cells sorted from blood, taken at week 0. The receptors here all came from a human donor with alopecia areata.

The rearrangement joins TRBV27 to TRBJ1-5, with D hard to call. Trimming took off 6 bases at V and 2 bases at J, with 17 bases between the two ends. This CDR3 has 16 amino acids. Germline CDR1 MNHEY, CDR2 SMNVEV (reference sequence). CDR3 sequence: CASSRRSDGGNQPQHF. The CDR3, as DNA: TGTGCCAGCAGCCGAAGGTCGGATGGGGGCAATCAGCCCCAGCATTTT.

The J gene is TRBJ2-2, the V gene TRBV27; TRBD2 might be the D (5 bases). Trimming pared 2 bases from V and 4 bases from J, leaving 17 bases between. The CDR3 consists of 17 residues. Germline V CDR1 and CDR2: MNHEY, SMNVEV (reference sequence). This CDR3 is CASSLEGWAESTGELFF. The CDR3 nucleotides are TGTGCCAGCAGTTTAGAGGGTTGGGCAGAAAGCACCGGGGAGCTGTTTTTT.

A single count supports this clone. The chain is built from TRBV4-1 and TRBJ2-7; a weak D match, TRBD2 (5 bases). This CDR3 has 14 amino acids. Looked up from germline, CDR1 is MGHRA and CDR2 is YSYEKL. Trimming removed 4 bases from V and 6 bases from J, with 16 bases in between. This chain's CDR3 is CASSLFSREGEQYF. CDR3 coding DNA: TGCGCCAGCAGCCTATTTTCGAGGGAAGGCGAGCAGTACTTC.

This clone was detected only a few times. V usage is TRBV29-1 and J usage is TRBJ2-1; 12 positions match TRBD2. There are 15 residues in the CDR3. V shed 4 bases, J shed 10 bases, and the junction held 11 bases outside the gene matches. Germline V lookup: CDR1 SQVTM, CDR2 ANQGSEA. CDR3: CSVGPSGGAWNEQFF. The CDR3 DNA reads TGCAGCGTTGGCCCTAGCGGGGGGGCTTGGAACGAGCAGTTCTTC.

This clone was counted a few times. The CDR3 loop reads CASSDQGRNGYTF. The CDR3 DNA reads as TGTGCCAGCAGTGACCAAGGAAGAAACGGCTACACCTTC. The chain employs TRBV6-6 and TRBJ1-2; no clear D. This CDR3 has 13 residues. From germline, CDR1 is MNHNY and CDR2 SVGAGI (reference sequence). V shed 5 bases and J shed 8 bases, with 15 bases lying between them.

The chain has TRBV15 and TRBJ2-1; 7 positions agree with TRBD1. From germline, CDR1 is LNHNV and CDR2 YYDKDF (reference sequence). The CDR3 consists of 14 residues. Trimming at V came to 5 bases and at J to 5 bases, leaving 6 bases not matched to a gene. As DNA, the CDR3 is TGTGCCACCAGCGACCGGGACAGACACAATGAGCAGTTCTTC. It specifies CATSDRDRHNEQFF.

The chain combines TRBV7-9 with TRBJ1-2; tentative D call: TRBD1 (5 bases). The CDR3 runs 14 residues. Germline CDR1 SEHNR, CDR2 FQNEAQ (reference sequence). V was shortened by 4 bases and J by 11 bases, with 20 bases between the two germline ends. The CDR3 DNA reads as TGTGCCAGCAGCTCCCGGGACGTCGATATGGTTTACACCTTC. Encoded protein: CASSSRDVDMVYTF.

In this sample, this clone turned up once. The gene calls are TRBV30 and TRBJ1-1; 8 bases line up with TRBD1. The CDR3 is 15 amino acids. Per the germline V gene, CDR1 is GTSNPN and CDR2 is SVGIG (reference sequence). Trimming removed 5 bases from V and 7 bases from J; junction bases left unmatched: 15. The CDR3, as DNA: TGTGCCTGGTGGACAGGGTTGATTTTTGCCAATGAAGCTTTCTTT. As protein: CAWWTGLIFANEAFF. The whole variable domain, remainder taken from reference TRBV30 and TRBJ1-1, is SQTIHQWPATLVQPVGSPLSLECTVEGTSNPNLYWYRQAAGRGLQLLFYSVGIGQISSEVPQNLSASRPQDRQFILSSKKLLLSDSGFYLCAWWTGLIFANEAFFGQGTRLTVV.

The chain links TRBV7-9 to TRBJ2-7; D call uncertain. This CDR3 has 11 residues. Germline V lookup: CDR1 SEHNR, CDR2 FQNEAQ (reference sequence). Trimming took off 5 bases at V and 5 bases at J, with 7 bases between the two ends. CDR3 DNA sequence: TGTGCCAGCAGCCACACAAACGAGCAGTACTTC. This sequence encodes CASSHTNEQYF.

The CDR3: CAWSAGVNQPQHF. DNA for the CDR3: TGTGCCTGGAGTGCAGGAGTTAATCAGCCCCAGCATTTT. The chain carries TRBV30 and TRBJ1-5; no clear D gene. The CDR3 consists of 13 residues. V shed 1 base and J shed 4 bases, with 8 bases lying between them. The germline gives CDR1 GTSNPN, CDR2 SVGIG (reference sequence).

This clone has a handful of counts. The chain is built from TRBV29-1 and TRBJ1-4; a weak D match, TRBD1 (5 bases). Trimming removed 6 bases at V and 8 bases at J, with 10 bases between. The germline gives CDR1 SQVTM, CDR2 ANQGSEA. This CDR3 is 11 amino acids long. As DNA, the CDR3 is TGCAGCGTCCTCGGGGGGGAAAAACTGTTTTTT. It yields the protein CSVLGGEKLFF.

V and J are TRBV10-3 and TRBJ1-6; 8 bases are shared with TRBD1. Germline lookup yields CDR1 ENHRY and CDR2 SYGVKD. This CDR3 spans 13 amino acids. Trimming took 6 bases from V and 10 from J; bases not matched to a gene: 5. CDR3 DNA: TGTGCCATCAGAATGGACAGGGACTCACCCCTCCACTTT. It encodes CAIRMDRDSPLHF.

The chain recombines TRBV29-1 with TRBJ2-1, with D uncertain. The V gene's germline CDR1 is SQVTM and CDR2 ANQGSEA. V was trimmed by 2 bases and J by 4 bases, leaving 6 bases between them. The CDR3 has 12 amino acids. The CDR3 DNA sequence: TGCAGCGTTGAAAAAGGGTACAATGAGCAGTTCTTC. This gives the protein CSVEKGYNEQFF.

This chain connects TRBV4-3 to TRBJ2-1; D is uncertain. Per the germline V gene, CDR1 is LGHNA and CDR2 is YSLEER. The V and J ends lost 6 bases and 6 bases respectively, with 18 bases between them. This CDR3 spans 15 amino acids. The CDR3 is CASSQQLRVPNEQFF. DNA for the CDR3: TGCGCCAGCAGTCAACAGTTGCGTGTACCCAATGAGCAGTTCTTC.

This clone turned up a few times. The V and J genes are TRBV25-1 and TRBJ2-3; D might be TRBD2 (5 bases). The CDR3 spans 16 residues. V was pared by 7 bases and J by 6 bases, with 23 bases between. Germline CDR1 MGHDK, CDR2 SYGVNS. The CDR3 nucleotides are TGTGCCAGCACGTCGGACTCTAATTCCCCTTACGATACGCAGTATTTT. Translating it yields CASTSDSNSPYDTQYF.

The chain couples TRBV23-1 to TRBJ1-1; D remains ambiguous. Being an ORF, TRBV23-1 has a function that is uncertain. Between the trimmed V and J ends, which lost 5 bases and 0 bases, there was a span of 7 bases. The CDR3 is 13 residues long. In nucleotides, the CDR3 is TGCGCCAGCAGTGGTCAGTTGAACACTGAAGCTTTCTTT. Amino acids: CASSGQLNTEAFF.

This clone has a handful of counts. The rearrangement links TRBV7-2 to TRBJ2-6; possibly TRBD1 for D (5 bases). Trimming pared 7 bases from V and 4 bases from J, leaving 8 bases between. Germline CDR1 reads SGHTA; CDR2 reads FQGNSA. The CDR3 has 13 amino acids. The CDR3 is CASKGRGANVLTF. Here the CDR3 DNA reads TGTGCCAGCAAGGGGCGAGGGGCCAACGTCCTGACTTTC.

This chain links TRBV5-7 with TRBJ2-6, with no clear D. TRBV5-7 is given ORF status, its function remaining uncertain. This CDR3 comprises 18 residues. The germline V and J ends were trimmed by 7 bases and 5 bases, with 25 bases remaining between them. The CDR3 reads CASLCALAYKSRANVLTF. In DNA, the CDR3 is TGTGCCAGCCTATGCGCTCTTGCGTACAAAAGTCGGGCCAACGTCCTGACTTTC.

The chain links TRBV5-1 to TRBJ2-1, with 7 bases matching TRBD1. Germline V lookup: CDR1 SGHRS, CDR2 YFSETQ. CDR3 size: 16 residues. J lost 6 bases, V lost 4 bases, and 13 bases had no gene match. The CDR3 nucleotides read TGCGCCAGCAGCCACGGACAGGAGGTGAACGGCAATGAGCAGTTCTTC. This sequence encodes CASSHGQEVNGNEQFF.

The chain couples TRBV29-1 to TRBJ1-6; D gene ambiguous. Germline V gene lookup returns CDR1 SQVTM and CDR2 ANQGSEA. The CDR3 spans 12 residues. Trimming left V 7 bases short and J 3 bases short, with 7 bases between. The CDR3 DNA reads TGCAGCGCCCGGAACTATAATTCACCCCTCCACTTT. It specifies CSARNYNSPLHF.

This clone has just a few counts. Other nucleotide sequences from this sample produce the same CDR3. This chain uses TRBV7-9 with TRBJ1-2; TRBD1 aligns across 7 bases. Looked up from germline, CDR1 is SEHNR and CDR2 is FQNEAQ (reference sequence). The V gene end was trimmed by 5 bases and the J gene end by 2 bases; junction bases not matched to a gene: 5. The CDR3 has 14 residues. CDR3 amino acids: CASSPRQGNYGYTF. The CDR3 DNA reads TGTGCCAGCAGCCCCCGACAGGGAAACTATGGCTACACCTTC.

The chain joins TRBV5-1 to TRBJ2-1; TRBD1 matches at 8 bases. CDR3 length: 15 residues. Germline assignment: CDR1 SGHRS and CDR2 YFSETQ. The J segment lost 2 bases and the V segment lost 1 base, leaving 2 bases of the junction unmatched. CDR3 in DNA: TGCGCCAGCAGCTTGTCGACAGGGGCCTACAATGAGCAGTTCTTC. Protein sequence: CASSLSTGAYNEQFF.

The V and J genes are TRBV6-5 and TRBJ2-2; a weak D match, TRBD1 (5 bases). V shed 4 bases and J shed 1 base, with 7 bases lying between them. Looked up from germline, CDR1 is MNHEY and CDR2 is SVGAGI. This CDR3 is built from 14 residues. CDR3 in DNA: TGTGCCAGCAGTTTAGGACAGAACACCGGGGAGCTGTTTTTT. It codes for CASSLGQNTGELFF.